This T cell receptor beta chain was captured in a study of shared clonotypes between healthy human individuals. Germline CDR1 SGDLS, CDR2 YYNGEE. The J segment lost 3 bases and the V segment lost 6 bases, leaving 6 bases of the junction unmatched. The CDR3 contains 14 residues. Selected positively for CCR7 and CD45RO-negative, naive CD8 cells excluded terminally differentiated effector memory CD45RA+ cells. Genomic DNA belonging to each subset was distributed in equal measure over several immunoSEQ plates. Produced via immunoSEQ multiplex PCR; TCRdb's table is partial and in-frame only. The sample has around 1.9 million clones; roughly 91% are singletons. In the case of this clone: Other DNA sequences in this sample translate to the same CDR3.

The clonotype comes from a man aged 18 to 30 in good health. Some clones in this sample may be carry-over from other donors' samples. The rearrangement joins TRBV9 to TRBJ2-3; 8 bases line up with TRBD2. The sequencing sample was made of naive CD8+ T cells from PBMCs. CDR3 nucleotide sequence: TGTGCCAGCACCCCCGGGGGGGGGACAGATACGCAGTATTTT. This codes for CASTPGGGTDTQYF.